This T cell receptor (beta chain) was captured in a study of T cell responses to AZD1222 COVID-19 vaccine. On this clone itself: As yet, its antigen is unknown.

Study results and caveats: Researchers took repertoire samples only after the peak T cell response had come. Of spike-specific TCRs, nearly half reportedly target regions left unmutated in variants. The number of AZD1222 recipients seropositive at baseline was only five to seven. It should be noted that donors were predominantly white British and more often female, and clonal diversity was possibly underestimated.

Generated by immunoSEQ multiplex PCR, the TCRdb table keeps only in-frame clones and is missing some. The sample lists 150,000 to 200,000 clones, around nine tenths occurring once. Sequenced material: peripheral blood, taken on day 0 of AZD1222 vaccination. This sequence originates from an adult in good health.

CDR3 amino acids: CASSQDWRGQETQYF. CDR3 bases: TGTGCCAGCAGCCAAGATTGGAGGGGCCAAGAGACCCAGTACTTC. J is TRBJ2-5 and V is TRBV3-1 (or the pseudogene TRBV3-2); the D gene is possibly TRBD2 (6 bases). Between the trimmed V and J ends, which lost 0 bases and 1 base, there was a span of 9 bases. CDR3 length: 15 residues. CDR1 is LGHDT and CDR2 is YNNKEL in the germline V gene (reference sequence).